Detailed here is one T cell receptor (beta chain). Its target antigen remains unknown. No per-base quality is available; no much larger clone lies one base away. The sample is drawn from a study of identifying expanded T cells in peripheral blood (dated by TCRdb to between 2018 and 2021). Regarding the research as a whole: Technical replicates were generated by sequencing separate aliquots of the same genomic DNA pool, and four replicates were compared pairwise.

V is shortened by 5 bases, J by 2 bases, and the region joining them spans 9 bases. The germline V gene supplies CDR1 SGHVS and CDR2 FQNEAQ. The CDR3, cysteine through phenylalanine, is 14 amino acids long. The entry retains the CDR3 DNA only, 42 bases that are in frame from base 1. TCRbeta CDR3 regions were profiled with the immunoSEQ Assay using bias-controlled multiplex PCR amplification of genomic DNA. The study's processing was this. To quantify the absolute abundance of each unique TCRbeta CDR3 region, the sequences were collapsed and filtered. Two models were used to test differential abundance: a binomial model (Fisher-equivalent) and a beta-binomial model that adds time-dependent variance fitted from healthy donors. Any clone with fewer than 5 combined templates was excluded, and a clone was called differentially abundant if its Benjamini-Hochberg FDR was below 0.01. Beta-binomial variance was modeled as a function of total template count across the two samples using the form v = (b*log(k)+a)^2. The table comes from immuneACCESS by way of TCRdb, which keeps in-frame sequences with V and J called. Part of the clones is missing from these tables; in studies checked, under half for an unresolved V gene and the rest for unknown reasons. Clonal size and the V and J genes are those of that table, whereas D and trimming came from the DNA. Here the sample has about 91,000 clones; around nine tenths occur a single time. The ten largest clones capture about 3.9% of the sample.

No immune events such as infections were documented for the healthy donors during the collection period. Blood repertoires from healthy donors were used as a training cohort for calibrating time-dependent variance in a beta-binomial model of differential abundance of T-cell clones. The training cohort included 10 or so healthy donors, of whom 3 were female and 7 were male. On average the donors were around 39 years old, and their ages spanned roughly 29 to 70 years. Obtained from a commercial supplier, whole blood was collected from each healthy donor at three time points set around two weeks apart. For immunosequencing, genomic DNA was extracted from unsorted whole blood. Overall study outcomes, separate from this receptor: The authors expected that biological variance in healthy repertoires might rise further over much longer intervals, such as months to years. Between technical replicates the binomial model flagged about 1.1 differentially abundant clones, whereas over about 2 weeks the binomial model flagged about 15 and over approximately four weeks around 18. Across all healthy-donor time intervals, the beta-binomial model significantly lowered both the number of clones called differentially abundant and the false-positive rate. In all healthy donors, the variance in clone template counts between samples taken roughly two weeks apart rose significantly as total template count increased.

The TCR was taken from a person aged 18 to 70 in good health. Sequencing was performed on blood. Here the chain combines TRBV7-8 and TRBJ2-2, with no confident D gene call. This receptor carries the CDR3 CASSGLVNTGELFF. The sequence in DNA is TGTGCCAGCAGCGGGCTTGTTAACACCGGGGAGCTGTTTTTT.